This T cell receptor beta chain is drawn from a study of T cell repertoires in cytomegalovirus infection. Each CDR3 protein gets one entry after TCRdb re-called the reads with MiXCR. Here the sample spans 300,000 to 450,000 distinct CDR3 sequences, 18% being singletons. Regarding the study as a whole: Public TCR beta family frequency separated CMV-and-HLA carriers, including in an independent cohort.

On this clonotype itself: Its target is not known.

CDR3 length equals 15 residues. Germline CDR1 LNHDA, CDR2 SQIVND (reference sequence). Deletions cut 0 bases from V and 4 bases from J, with 12 bases between. This clonotype was obtained from a human donor in good health (CMV status not recorded). Some clones in this sample may be carry-over from other donors' samples. The chain has TRBV19 and TRBJ1-1; D not resolved. Input material: PBMCs. CDR3 in DNA: TGTGCCAGTAGTATAGAACCCGGGGTAGGCACTGAAGCTTTCTTT. Protein product: CASSIEPGVGTEAFF.